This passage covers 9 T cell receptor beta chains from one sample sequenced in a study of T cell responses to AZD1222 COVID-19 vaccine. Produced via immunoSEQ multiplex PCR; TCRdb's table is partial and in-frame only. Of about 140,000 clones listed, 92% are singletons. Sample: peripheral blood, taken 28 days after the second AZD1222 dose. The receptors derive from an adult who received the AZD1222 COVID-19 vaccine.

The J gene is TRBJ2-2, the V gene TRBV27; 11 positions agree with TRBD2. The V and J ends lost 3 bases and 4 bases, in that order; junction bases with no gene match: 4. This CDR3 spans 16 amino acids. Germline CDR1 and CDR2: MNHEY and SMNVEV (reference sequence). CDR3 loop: CASSFGLAGATGELFF. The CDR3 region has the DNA TGTGCCAGCAGTTTTGGACTAGCGGGTGCCACCGGGGAGCTGTTTTTT.

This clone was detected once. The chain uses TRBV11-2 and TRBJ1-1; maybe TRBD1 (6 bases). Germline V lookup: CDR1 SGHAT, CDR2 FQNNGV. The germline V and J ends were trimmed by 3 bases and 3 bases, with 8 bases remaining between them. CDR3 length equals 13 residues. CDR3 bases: TGTGCCAGCAGCTTTCGGGGGCACACTGAAGCTTTCTTT. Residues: CASSFRGHTEAFF.

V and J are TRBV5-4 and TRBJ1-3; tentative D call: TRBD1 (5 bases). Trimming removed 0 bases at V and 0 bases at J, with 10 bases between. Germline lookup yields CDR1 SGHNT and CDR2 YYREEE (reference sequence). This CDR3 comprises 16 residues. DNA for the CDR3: TGTGCCAGCAGCTTGGGTGGAGGACACTCTGGAAACACCATATATTTT. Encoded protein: CASSLGGGHSGNTIYF.

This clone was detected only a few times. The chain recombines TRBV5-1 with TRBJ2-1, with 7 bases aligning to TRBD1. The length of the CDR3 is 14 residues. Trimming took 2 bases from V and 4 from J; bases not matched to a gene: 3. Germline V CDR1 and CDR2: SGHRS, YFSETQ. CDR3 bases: TGCGCCAGCAGCTTCGGACAGGCTTACAATGAGCAGTTCTTC. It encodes CASSFGQAYNEQFF. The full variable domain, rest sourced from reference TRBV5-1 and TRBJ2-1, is KAGVTQTPRYLIKTRGQQVTLSCSPISGHRSVSWYQQTPGQGLQFLFEYFSETQRNKGNFPGRFSGRQFSNSRSEMNVSTLELGDSALYLCASSFGQAYNEQFFGPGTRLTVL.

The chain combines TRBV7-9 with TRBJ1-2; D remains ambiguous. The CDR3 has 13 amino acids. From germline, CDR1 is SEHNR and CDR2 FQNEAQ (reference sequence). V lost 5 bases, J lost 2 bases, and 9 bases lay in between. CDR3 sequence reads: CASSTDQNYGYTF. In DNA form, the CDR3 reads TGTGCCAGCAGCACGGACCAAAACTATGGCTACACCTTC. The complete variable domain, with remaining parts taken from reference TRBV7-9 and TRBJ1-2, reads DTGVSQNPRHKITKRGQNVTFRCDPISEHNRLYWYRQTLGQGPEFLTYFQNEAQLEKSRLLSDRFSAERPKGSFSTLEIQRTEQGDSAMYLCASSTDQNYGYTFGSGTRLTVV.

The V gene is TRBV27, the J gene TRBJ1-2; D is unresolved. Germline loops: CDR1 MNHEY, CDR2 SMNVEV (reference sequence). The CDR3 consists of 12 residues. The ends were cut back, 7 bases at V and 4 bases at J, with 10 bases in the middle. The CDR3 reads CASIPSFYGYTF. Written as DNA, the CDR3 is TGTGCCAGCATTCCGAGTTTCTATGGCTACACCTTC.

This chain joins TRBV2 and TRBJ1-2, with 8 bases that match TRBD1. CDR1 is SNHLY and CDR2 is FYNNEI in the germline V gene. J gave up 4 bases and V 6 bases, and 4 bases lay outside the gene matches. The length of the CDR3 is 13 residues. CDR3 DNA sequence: TGTGCCAGCAGGACCGGGACAGGCTATGGCTACACCTTC. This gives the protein CASRTGTGYGYTF. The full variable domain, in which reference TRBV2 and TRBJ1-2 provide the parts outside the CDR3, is EPEVTQTPSHQVTQMGQEVILRCVPISNHLYFYWYRQILGQKVEFLVSFYNNEISEKSEIFDDQFSVERPDGSNFTLKIRSTKLEDSAMYFCASRTGTGYGYTFGSGTRLTVV.

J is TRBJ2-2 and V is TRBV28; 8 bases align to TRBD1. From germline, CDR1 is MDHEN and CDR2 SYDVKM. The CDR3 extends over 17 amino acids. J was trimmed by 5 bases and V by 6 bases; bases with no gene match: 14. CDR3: CASREVRGQGVTGELFF. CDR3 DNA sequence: TGTGCCAGCAGGGAGGTCAGAGGACAGGGAGTAACCGGGGAGCTGTTTTTT.

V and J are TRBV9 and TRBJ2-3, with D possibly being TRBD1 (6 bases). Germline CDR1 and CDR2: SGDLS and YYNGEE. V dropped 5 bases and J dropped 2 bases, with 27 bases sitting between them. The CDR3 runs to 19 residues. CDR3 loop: CASSRTTGETGQYTDTQYF. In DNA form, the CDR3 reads TGTGCCAGCAGTCGAACAACGGGTGAGACAGGCCAATACACAGATACGCAGTATTTT.